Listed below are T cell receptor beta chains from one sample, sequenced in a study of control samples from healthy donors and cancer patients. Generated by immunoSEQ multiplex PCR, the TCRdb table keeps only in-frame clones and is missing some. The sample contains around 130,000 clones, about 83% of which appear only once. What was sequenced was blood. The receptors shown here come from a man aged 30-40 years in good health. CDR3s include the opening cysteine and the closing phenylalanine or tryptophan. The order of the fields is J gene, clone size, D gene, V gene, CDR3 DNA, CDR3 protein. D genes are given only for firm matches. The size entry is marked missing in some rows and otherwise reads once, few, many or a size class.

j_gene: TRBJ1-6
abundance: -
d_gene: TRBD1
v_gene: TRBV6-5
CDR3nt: TGTGCCAGCAGTCTCCGGGACAGGAACAATTCACCCCTCCACTTT
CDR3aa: CASSLRDRNNSPLHF

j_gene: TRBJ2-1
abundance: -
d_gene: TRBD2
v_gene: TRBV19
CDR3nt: TGTGCCAGCGCCTTCGGGGGGACTTACAATGAGCAGTTCTTC
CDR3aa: CASAFGGTYNEQFF

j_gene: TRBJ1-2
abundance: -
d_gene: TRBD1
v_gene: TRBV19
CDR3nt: TGTGCCAGTAGTGAGGGACAGCAGGTCTATGGCTACACCTTC
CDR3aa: CASSEGQQVYGYTF

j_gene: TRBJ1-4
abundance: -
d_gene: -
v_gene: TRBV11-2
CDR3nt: TGTGCCAGCAGCTTAGCCCGCTATGAAAAACTGTTTTTT
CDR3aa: CASSLARYEKLFF

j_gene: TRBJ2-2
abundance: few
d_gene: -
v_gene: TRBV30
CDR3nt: TGTGCCTGGAAGGCACAGCTTCGGAACACCGGGGAGCTGTTTTTT
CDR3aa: CAWKAQLRNTGELFF

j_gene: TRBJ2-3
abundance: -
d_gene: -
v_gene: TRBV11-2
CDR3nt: TGTGCCAGCAGCTTAGGGCTAGCTGGAGATACGCAGTATTTT
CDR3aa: CASSLGLAGDTQYF

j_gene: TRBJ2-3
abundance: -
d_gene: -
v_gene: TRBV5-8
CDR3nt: TGTGCCTTCCCAGGAGGGTTTTTT
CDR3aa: CAFPGGFF

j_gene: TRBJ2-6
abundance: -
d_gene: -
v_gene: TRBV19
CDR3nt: TGTGCCAGTAGTGCACAGGGTACCTCTGGGGCCAACGTCCTGACTTTC
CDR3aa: CASSAQGTSGANVLTF

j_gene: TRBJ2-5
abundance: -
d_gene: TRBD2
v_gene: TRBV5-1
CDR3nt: TGCGCCAGCAGCGGCGGGGGGGCCGAGGAGACCCAGTACTTC
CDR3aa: CASSGGGAEETQYF

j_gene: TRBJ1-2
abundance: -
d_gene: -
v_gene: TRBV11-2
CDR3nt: TGTGCCAGCAGCCCCGGGGTCGCTAACTATGGCTACACCTTC
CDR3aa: CASSPGVANYGYTF

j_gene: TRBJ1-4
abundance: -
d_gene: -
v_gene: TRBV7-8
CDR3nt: TGTGCCAGCAGCCTAGGGGCAGGGATTAATGAAAAACTGTTTTTT
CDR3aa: CASSLGAGINEKLFF

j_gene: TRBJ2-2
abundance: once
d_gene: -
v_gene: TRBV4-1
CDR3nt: TGCGCCAGCAGCCACCCTTTGAAGGCCAGGGAGCTGTTTTTT
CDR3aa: CASSHPLKARELFF

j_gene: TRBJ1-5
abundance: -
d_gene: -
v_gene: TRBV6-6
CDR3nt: TGTGCCAGCAGTTACTCCGGGGGACTTAATCAGCCCCAGCATTTT
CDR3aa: CASSYSGGLNQPQHF

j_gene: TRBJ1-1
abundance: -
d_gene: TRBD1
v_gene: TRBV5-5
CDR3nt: TGTGCCAGCAGCTTAACAGGGGGCGACACTGAAGCTTTCTTT
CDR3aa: CASSLTGGDTEAFF

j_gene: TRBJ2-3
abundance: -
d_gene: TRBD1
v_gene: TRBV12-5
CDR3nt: TGTGCTAGTGGTTTTACCGACAGGGGTAGCACAGATACGCAGTATTTT
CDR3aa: CASGFTDRGSTDTQYF

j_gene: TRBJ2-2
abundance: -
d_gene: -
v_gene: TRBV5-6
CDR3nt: TGTGCCAGCAGCTTGGCCCAGCAGACCACCGGGGAGCTGTTTTTT
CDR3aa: CASSLAQQTTGELFF

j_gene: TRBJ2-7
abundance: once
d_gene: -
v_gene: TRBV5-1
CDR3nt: TGCGCCAGCAGCTTGGGACAGAGTTCCTACGAGCAGTACTTC
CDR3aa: CASSLGQSSYEQYF

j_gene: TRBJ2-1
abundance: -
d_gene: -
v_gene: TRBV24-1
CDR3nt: TGTGCCACCAGTGATTTCCCCGGTACCTACAATGAGCAGTTCTTC
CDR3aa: CATSDFPGTYNEQFF

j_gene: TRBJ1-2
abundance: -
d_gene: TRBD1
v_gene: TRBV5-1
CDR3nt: TGCGCCAGCAGCTTGGCCACAGGGGGGAACTATGGCTACACCTTC
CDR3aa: CASSLATGGNYGYTF

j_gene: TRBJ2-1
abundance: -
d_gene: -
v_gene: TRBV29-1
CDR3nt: TGCAGCGTTTATGGGACGGATTATTACCGAAGGTGGAATGAGCAGTTCTTC
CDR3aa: CSVYGTDYYRRWNEQFF

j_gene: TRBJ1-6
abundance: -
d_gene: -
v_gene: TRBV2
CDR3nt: TGTGCCAGCAGGGAGTCCCCCAGCAGTAATTCACCCCTCCACTTT
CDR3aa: CASRESPSSNSPLHF

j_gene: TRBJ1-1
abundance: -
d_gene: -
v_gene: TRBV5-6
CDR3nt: TGTGCCAGCAGCTTGGACCGGTGGCAGGGCGGCAAGATCACTGAAGCTTTCTTT
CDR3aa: CASSLDRWQGGKITEAFF

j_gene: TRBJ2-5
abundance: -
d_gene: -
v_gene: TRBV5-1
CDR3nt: TGCGCCAGCAGCTTTCTCACAGGGATAGAGACCCAGTACTTC
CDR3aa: CASSFLTGIETQYF

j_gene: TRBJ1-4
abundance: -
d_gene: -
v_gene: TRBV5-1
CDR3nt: TGCGCCAGCAGCTCACGAGGGGCAAAGGAAAAACTGTTTTTT
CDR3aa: CASSSRGAKEKLFF

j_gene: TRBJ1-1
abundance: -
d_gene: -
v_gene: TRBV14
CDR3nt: TGTGCCAGCAGCCAAGATGGGACCGGGGGCACTGAAGCTTTCTTT
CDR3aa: CASSQDGTGGTEAFF

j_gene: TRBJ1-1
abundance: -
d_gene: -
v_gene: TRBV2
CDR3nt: TGTGCCAGTCTACGACAGGTAATTAACACTGAAGCTTTCTTT
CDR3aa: CASLRQVINTEAFF

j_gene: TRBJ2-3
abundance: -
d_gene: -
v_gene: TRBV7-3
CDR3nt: TGTGCCAGCAGCTTAAGCACAGATACGCAGTATTTT
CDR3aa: CASSLSTDTQYF

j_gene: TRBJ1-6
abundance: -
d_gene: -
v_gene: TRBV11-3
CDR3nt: TGTGCCAGCAGCTCTGGACAGCCTAATTCACCCCTCCACTTT
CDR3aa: CASSSGQPNSPLHF